The next 15 T cell receptor beta chains were all read from a single sample in a study of T-cell memory formation after mild COVID-19. MiXCR, applied by TCRdb to the 5' RACE reads, yields one record per CDR3 protein. Here the sample spans approximately 150,000 distinct CDR3 sequences, approximately 13% being singletons. Material: PBMCs or a T cell subset sorted from them (not recorded which). The receptors derive from a man between 18 and 29 years old who had mild COVID-19 (a few samples of this study predate the infection). Cell type and time point are not known.

This chain connects TRBV2 to TRBJ2-5; possibly TRBD1 for D (6 bases). The CDR3 contains 13 residues. Per the germline V gene, CDR1 is SNHLY and CDR2 is FYNNEI. The V and J ends lost 6 bases and 4 bases respectively, with 12 bases between them. Here the CDR3 reads CASRLQGRETQYF. The CDR3 DNA sequence: TGTGCCAGCAGATTGCAGGGGAGAGAGACCCAGTACTTC. Combining the CDR3 with reference TRBV2 and TRBJ2-5 gives the whole variable domain EPEVTQTPSHQVTQMGQEVILRCVPISNHLYFYWYRQILGQKVEFLVSFYNNEISEKSEIFDDQFSVERPDGSNFTLKIRSTKLEDSAMYFCASRLQGRETQYFGPGTRLLVL.

This clonotype has a count of ten or more. V and J are TRBV12-3 or TRBV12-4 and TRBJ2-7, with D perhaps TRBD2 (6 bases). This CDR3 contains 13 residues. V was cut by 7 bases and J by 4 bases, with 14 bases left in between. The CDR3 here is CASTYWGVYEQYF. The CDR3 DNA follows: TGTGCCAGCACCTATTGGGGGGTATACGAGCAGTACTTC.

In this sample, this clonotype turned up a few times. This rearrangement joins TRBV4-3 to TRBJ1-2; 7 nucleotides line up with TRBD1. CDR1 is LGHNA, CDR2 YSLEER, per germline. Unmatched junction bases numbered 7, after V lost 3 bases and J lost 3 bases. The CDR3 sequence is 15 residues long. The CDR3 loop reads CASSQRAGGHYGYTF. In DNA form, the CDR3 reads TGCGCCAGCAGCCAGAGGGCAGGGGGGCACTATGGCTACACCTTC.

This chain connects TRBV7-6 to TRBJ2-2; 7 nucleotides agree with TRBD2. Germline loops: CDR1 SGHVS, CDR2 FNYEAQ. The trim removed 3 bases at V and 1 base at J, leaving 8 bases unmatched. The CDR3 contains 17 residues. CDR3: CASSFREAGENTGELFF. DNA for the CDR3: TGTGCCAGCAGCTTTAGAGAGGCGGGGGAGAACACCGGGGAGCTGTTTTTT.

The genes are TRBV20-1 and TRBJ1-4; D gene unclear. This CDR3 region has 13 residues. Germline CDR1 and CDR2: DFQATT and SNEGSKA (reference sequence). The V end lost 1 base, the J end lost 12 bases, and 15 bases lay between the germline ends. CDR3 nucleotides: TGCAGTGCTAGAGCTTATCGGGAGATGGAACTGTTTTTT. Protein product: CSARAYREMELFF.

The sample holds a few counts of this clonotype. The chain has TRBV11-1 and TRBJ2-5, with TRBD1 as a possible D gene (6 bases). The CDR3 contains 13 residues. Trimming took off 4 bases at V and 4 bases at J, with 10 bases between the two ends. Germline V gene data show CDR1 as SGHAT and CDR2 as FQDESV (reference sequence). This CDR3 is CASSSQGIETQYF. The CDR3 bases are TGTGCCAGCAGCTCACAGGGAATAGAGACCCAGTACTTC. Full variable domain (rest looked up from reference TRBV11-1 and TRBJ2-5): EAEVAQSPRYKITEKSQAVAFWCDPISGHATLYWYRQILGQGPELLVQFQDESVVDDSQLPKDRFSAERLKGVDSTLKIQPAELGDSAMYLCASSSQGIETQYFGPGTRLLVL.

The rearrangement uses TRBV12-3 or TRBV12-4 and TRBJ2-3, with D uncertain. V dropped 4 bases and J dropped 0 bases, with 8 bases sitting between them. CDR3 length equals 14 residues. CDR3 in amino acids: CASSSTDSTDTQYF. CDR3 nucleotide sequence: TGTGCCAGCAGTTCTACCGACAGCACAGATACGCAGTATTTT.

This chain connects TRBV20-1 to TRBJ2-1; TRBD1 is a possible D gene (6 bases). Trimming took 5 bases from V and 6 from J, leaving 8 bases between them. CDR3 size: 11 residues. Germline assignment: CDR1 DFQATT and CDR2 SNEGSKA (reference sequence). The CDR3 sequence: CSASQGNEQFF. Here the CDR3 DNA reads TGCAGTGCTTCACAGGGCAATGAGCAGTTCTTC.

The V and J genes are TRBV7-6 and TRBJ2-7, with TRBD1 identical over 7 bases. CDR3 length: 15 residues. Germline assignment: CDR1 SGHVS and CDR2 FNYEAQ. The trim removed 2 bases at V and 5 bases at J, leaving 9 bases unmatched. The CDR3 DNA reads TGTGCCAGCAGCTTAATCCCGGGACAGAACCACGAGCAGTACTTC. It specifies CASSLIPGQNHEQYF.

This clonotype showed up just a few times. The chain joins TRBV29-1 to TRBJ1-2; possible D gene TRBD1, 6 bases. This CDR3 is 13 amino acids long. Germline-derived CDR1 and CDR2 are SQVTM and ANQGSEA. Deletions cut 4 bases from V and 2 bases from J, with 11 bases between. The CDR3 loop reads CSVGQGLNYGYTF. CDR3 nucleotides: TGCAGCGTTGGTCAGGGGCTGAACTATGGCTACACCTTC.

The chain carries TRBV5-1 and TRBJ1-2; 10 bases agree with TRBD1. Germline V gene sequence: CDR1 SGHRS, CDR2 YFSETQ. The V segment lost 8 bases and the J segment 6 bases; nucleotides outside the gene matches: 7. This CDR3 has 13 amino acids. CDR3 sequence: CASRQGATDGYTF. DNA of the CDR3: TGCGCCAGTCGACAGGGGGCTACGGATGGCTACACCTTC.

V is TRBV11-2 and J is TRBJ2-7; no clear D. The CDR3 length is 13 residues. V shed 1 base and J shed 4 bases, with 8 bases lying between them. CDR1 and CDR2 (germline): SGHAT, FQNNGV. The CDR3 loop is CASSLVVRYEQYF. The CDR3 DNA reads as TGTGCCAGCAGCTTAGTAGTCAGATACGAGCAGTACTTC.

Ten or more counts support this clonotype. The V call is TRBV5-6, the J call TRBJ1-2; D gene unclear. The length of the CDR3 is 17 residues. CDR1 and CDR2 from the germline V gene are SGHDT and YYEEEE. Between the trimmed V and J ends, which lost 6 bases and 4 bases, there was a span of 25 bases. CDR3 sequence: CASINQKRGRGFYGYTF. CDR3 nucleotide sequence: TGTGCCAGCATCAACCAAAAGAGAGGGCGTGGGTTCTATGGCTACACCTTC. The full variable domain, with the rest looked up from reference TRBV5-6 and TRBJ1-2, is DAGVTQSPTHLIKTRGQQVTLRCSPKSGHDTVSWYQQALGQGPQFIFQYYEEEERQRGNFPDRFSGHQFPNYSSELNVNALLLGDSALYLCASINQKRGRGFYGYTFGSGTRLTVV.

The gene calls are TRBV7-2 and TRBJ1-2; D is unresolved. The V end lost 5 bases, the J end lost 2 bases, and 15 bases lay between the germline ends. This CDR3 comprises 15 residues. The germline gives CDR1 SGHTA, CDR2 FQGNSA. Written as DNA, the CDR3 is TGTGCCAGCAGCGATGTCGGTCGCTTAAACTATGGCTACACCTTC. Protein product: CASSDVGRLNYGYTF.

The V and J genes are TRBV5-1 and TRBJ2-5; 13 nucleotides line up with TRBD2. Germline CDR1 SGHRS, CDR2 YFSETQ. The CDR3 has 17 amino acids. The J segment lost 1 base and the V segment lost 4 bases, leaving 7 bases of the junction unmatched. The CDR3 spells CASSLSGLAGSQETQYF. CDR3 in DNA: TGCGCCAGCAGCCTATCGGGACTAGCGGGGAGCCAAGAGACCCAGTACTTC.